Below are 29 T cell receptor beta chains sequenced from a single sample in a study of blood T cells in healthy people across ages. Through a sample-barcoded 5' primer and a J-beta primer mix, a second PCR was run for roughly 6 to 12 cycles. A single record per CDR3 protein comes from TCRdb applying MiXCR to the 5' RACE reads. The table has around 690,000 distinct CDR3 sequences, approximately 59% seen once. Sample: blood. These receptors were taken from a man aged 60 to 69 in good health.

This clonotype has just a few counts. This rearrangement joins TRBV20-1 to TRBJ2-1, with 7 bases matching TRBD2. From germline, CDR1 is DFQATT and CDR2 SNEGSKA (reference sequence). This CDR3 contains 15 residues. CDR3 bases: TGCAGCTTGTATTTAGCGGGCGCAACCTACAATGAGCAGTTCTTC. This gives the protein CSLYLAGATYNEQFF.

This clonotype appeared a few times. The J gene is TRBJ2-7, the V gene TRBV10-3, with D maybe TRBD1 (5 bases). Per the germline V gene, CDR1 is ENHRY and CDR2 is SYGVKD. V was cut by 2 bases and J by 7 bases, with 12 bases left in between. The CDR3 runs to 13 residues. CDR3 sequence (DNA): TGTGCCATCAGTGAGAGTAGGCAGGGAGAGCAGTACTTC. Translated, it gives CAISESRQGEQYF.

This sequence joins TRBV29-1 and TRBJ2-3; no clear D. The CDR3 runs to 14 residues. V was shortened by 5 bases and J by 0 bases, with 12 bases between the two germline ends. Germline CDR1 SQVTM, CDR2 ANQGSEA. The CDR3 DNA is TGCAGCGTTATAAGTCAAGCTAGCACAGATACGCAGTATTTT. Translation: CSVISQASTDTQYF.

This rearrangement joins TRBV6-1 to TRBJ2-7; TRBD1 matches at 11 bases. The CDR3 contains 15 residues. V shed 1 base, J shed 4 bases, and the junction held 3 bases outside the gene matches. Germline loops: CDR1 MNHNS, CDR2 SASEGT. The CDR3 DNA sequence: TGTGCCAGCAGTGAAGGGACAGGGGGCCAGTACGAGCAGTACTTC. It yields the protein CASSEGTGGQYEQYF.

The chain carries TRBV13 and TRBJ2-7, with D possibly TRBD1 on 5 matching bases. The CDR3 length is 13 residues. Trimming shortened V by 5 bases and J by 4 bases, and 12 bases separated the two germline ends. In germline, CDR1 is PRHDT, CDR2 FYEKMQ (reference sequence). This CDR3 reads CASSPPGPYEQYF. DNA for the CDR3: TGTGCCAGCAGCCCACCAGGGCCTTACGAGCAGTACTTC.

J is TRBJ2-1 and V is TRBV7-9; a weak D match, TRBD1 (5 bases). Per germline, CDR1 SEHNR and CDR2 FQNEAQ (reference sequence). The CDR3 is 13 amino acids. The V and J ends lost 4 bases and 7 bases respectively, with 11 bases between them. CDR3 loop: CASSSLGVNEQFF. CDR3 DNA sequence: TGTGCCAGCAGCTCCTTAGGGGTTAATGAGCAGTTCTTC. Full variable domain (rest looked up from reference TRBV7-9 and TRBJ2-1): DTGVSQNPRHKITKRGQNVTFRCDPISEHNRLYWYRQTLGQGPEFLTYFQNEAQLEKSRLLSDRFSAERPKGSFSTLEIQRTEQGDSAMYLCASSSLGVNEQFFGPGTRLTVL.

The chain employs TRBV6-5 and TRBJ2-1; 9 bases align to TRBD2. CDR1 and CDR2 (germline): MNHEY, SVGAGI. Unmatched junction bases numbered 8, after V lost 0 bases and J lost 8 bases. There are 16 residues in the CDR3. The CDR3 coding sequence is TGTGCCAGCAGTTACTCCATGGCGGGGGGGCGTTATGAGCAGTTCTTC. As protein: CASSYSMAGGRYEQFF.

In its sample, this clonotype was seen a few times. The chain is built from TRBV12-3 or TRBV12-4 and TRBJ2-5; 8 bases are shared with TRBD1. The CDR3 extends over 14 amino acids. Trimming took 5 bases from V and 5 from J; bases not matched to a gene: 7. The CDR3 reads CASSRTGRWETQYF. The CDR3 DNA reads as TGTGCCAGCAGTCGGACAGGGCGATGGGAGACCCAGTACTTC.

The genes are TRBV5-1 and TRBJ1-1; 9 nucleotides agree with TRBD1. The V gene end was trimmed by 0 bases and the J gene end by 3 bases; junction bases not matched to a gene: 3. Germline V gene lookup returns CDR1 SGHRS and CDR2 YFSETQ. The CDR3 is 15 residues long. The DNA for the CDR3 is TGCGCCAGCAGCTTGGGGGGACAGGGATACACTGAAGCTTTCTTT. Amino acid sequence: CASSLGGQGYTEAFF.

V and J are TRBV6-1 and TRBJ1-2, with D hard to call. This CDR3 spans 15 amino acids. Germline V gene sequence: CDR1 MNHNS, CDR2 SASEGT. Trimming took 2 bases from V and 0 from J, leaving 10 bases between them. The CDR3 DNA reads TGTGCCAGCAGTGAACGCCAGGCAACTAACTATGGCTACACCTTC. Amino acids: CASSERQATNYGYTF.

This clonotype came up a few times. The V and J genes are TRBV10-3 and TRBJ1-2; the D gene is possibly TRBD1 (5 bases). CDR1 is ENHRY, CDR2 SYGVKD, per germline. CDR3 size: 15 residues. Trimming took off 0 bases at V and 8 bases at J, with 16 bases between the two ends. The CDR3 DNA reads as TGTGCCATCAGTGAGTCTAGGGGCGCGGCACGCGGCTACACCTTC. Translating it yields CAISESRGAARGYTF.

The chain recombines TRBV24-1 with TRBJ2-3; D is possibly TRBD2 (7 bases). This CDR3 comprises 16 residues. CDR1 is KGHDR, CDR2 SFDVKD, per germline. Trimming took 3 bases from V and 8 from J, leaving 20 bases between them. CDR3 sequence reads: CATSDPGVGGPGTQYF. The CDR3, as DNA: TGTGCCACCAGTGATCCGGGGGTCGGGGGGCCAGGTACGCAGTATTTT.

The chain links TRBV6-6 to TRBJ1-1; 7 bases map to TRBD1. The J segment lost 7 bases and the V segment lost 6 bases, leaving 5 bases of the junction unmatched. The V gene's germline CDR1 is MNHNY and CDR2 SVGAGI (reference sequence). This CDR3 contains 12 residues. CDR3 region: CASSRQGGEAFF. CDR3 bases: TGTGCCAGCAGCCGACAGGGTGGTGAAGCTTTCTTT.

The chain uses TRBV10-3 and TRBJ2-2, with a possible D match to TRBD1 (6 bases). Trimming removed 6 bases from V and 4 bases from J, with 15 bases in between. The germline CDR1 and CDR2 sequences are ENHRY and SYGVKD. This CDR3 is 15 amino acids long. CDR3 protein: CAISGTGTFTGELFF. In nucleotides, the CDR3 is TGTGCCATCAGCGGGACCGGGACATTCACCGGGGAGCTGTTTTTT.

This clonotype has more than one count but fewer than ten. The chain is built from TRBV18 and TRBJ2-5; 7 nucleotides align to TRBD1. Germline V lookup: CDR1 KGHSH, CDR2 LQKENI. V dropped 3 bases and J dropped 3; count of bases not matched to a gene: 7. The CDR3 has 15 residues. The CDR3 sequence is CASSPWAGGEETQYF. DNA of the CDR3: TGTGCCAGCTCACCCTGGGCAGGGGGTGAAGAGACCCAGTACTTC.

This clonotype was observed a few times. The rearrangement joins TRBV7-9 to TRBJ2-6; the D is unclear. V was pared by 3 bases and J by 0 bases, with 12 bases between. Looked up from germline, CDR1 is SEHNR and CDR2 is FQNEAQ (reference sequence). The CDR3 totals 17 residues. CDR3 in amino acids: CASSLFPRLSGANVLTF. Here the CDR3 DNA reads TGTGCCAGCAGCTTGTTCCCAAGGCTCTCTGGGGCCAACGTCCTGACTTTC.

The chain joins TRBV27 to TRBJ2-5; 8 bases are shared with TRBD1. CDR1 and CDR2 (germline): MNHEY, SMNVEV (reference sequence). This CDR3 spans 14 amino acids. The trim removed 4 bases at V and 5 bases at J, leaving 6 bases unmatched. The CDR3 loop is CASSSTRGLETQYF. CDR3 in DNA: TGTGCCAGCAGTTCCACCAGGGGGCTGGAGACCCAGTACTTC.

The table lists this clonotype with a count of one. This rearrangement joins TRBV3-1 to TRBJ2-5; 8 bases align to TRBD2. V was pared by 0 bases and J by 4 bases, with 4 bases of the junction left unmatched. This CDR3 region has 15 residues. CDR1 and CDR2 (germline): LGHDT, YNNKEL (reference sequence). CDR3 in DNA: TGTGCCAGCAGCCAAGAGGCTAGCGGGCCAGAGACCCAGTACTTC. Translating gives CASSQEASGPETQYF.

There are a few counts of this clonotype. The chain joins TRBV6-5 to TRBJ1-2; D might be TRBD1 (5 bases). Germline V gives CDR1 MNHEY, CDR2 SVGAGI. Trimming took 6 bases from V and 4 from J, leaving 15 bases between them. This CDR3 region has 14 residues. The CDR3 DNA follows: TGTGCCAGCAGAACAGCCGGGGGAGCCTATGGCTACACCTTC. Protein sequence: CASRTAGGAYGYTF.

This clonotype came up a few times. V is TRBV2 and J is TRBJ2-5; tentatively, D is TRBD2 (7 bases). The V and J ends lost 7 bases and 0 bases respectively, with 18 bases between them. Germline V gene sequence: CDR1 SNHLY, CDR2 FYNNEI. This CDR3 is built from 16 residues. The CDR3 protein is CASTQGGGGYQETQYF. The DNA of the CDR3 is TGTGCCAGCACCCAAGGGGGGGGAGGGTACCAAGAGACCCAGTACTTC.

The chain recombines TRBV6-2 or TRBV6-3 with TRBJ1-1, with 10 nucleotides matching TRBD1. V lost 2 bases and J lost 4; bases outside the gene matches: 1. The V gene's germline CDR1 is MNHEY and CDR2 SVGEGT. The CDR3 covers 14 residues. The CDR3 here is CASSYDRGLTEAFF. The CDR3 region has the DNA TGTGCCAGCAGTTACGACAGGGGGCTCACTGAAGCTTTCTTT.

This clonotype was seen only a few times. The DNA for the CDR3 is TGTGCCAGCAGTGCCTCGTTCCGGGCTAATGAAAAACTGTTTTTT. This sequence encodes CASSASFRANEKLFF. The rearrangement joins TRBV6-1 to TRBJ1-4; D gene uncertain. CDR1 and CDR2 (germline): MNHNS, SASEGT. The CDR3 extends over 15 amino acids. The ends were cut back, 4 bases at V and 3 bases at J, with 12 bases in the middle.

J is TRBJ1-2 and V is TRBV6-6, with TRBD1 matching over 7 bases. Germline assignment: CDR1 MNHNY and CDR2 SVGAGI (reference sequence). This CDR3 region has 15 residues. V shed 5 bases and J 4 bases; nucleotides not matched to a gene: 10. The CDR3 DNA reads as TGTGCCAGCAGTCCCAACAGGGACAGTAGCTATGGCTACACCTTC. Residues: CASSPNRDSSYGYTF.

The chain links TRBV20-1 to TRBJ1-6; the match to TRBD1 covers 8 bases. This CDR3 contains 14 residues. Looked up from germline, CDR1 is DFQATT and CDR2 is SNEGSKA (reference sequence). The V and J ends lost 6 bases and 1 base, in that order; junction bases with no gene match: 2. The chain's CDR3 is CSAWTGSYNSPLHF. The CDR3 coding sequence is TGCAGTGCCTGGACAGGGTCCTATAATTCACCCCTCCACTTT.

J is TRBJ2-7 and V is TRBV6-6; D gene uncertain. The end of the DNA fits TRBJ2-5 better, so the J call may be wrong. CDR3 length equals 16 residues. Per germline, CDR1 MNHNY and CDR2 SVGAGI (reference sequence). The CDR3 protein is CASKWSDRAYSGTQYF. CDR3 DNA sequence: TGTGCCAGCAAATGGTCTGATCGGGCCTACTCAGGGACCCAGTACTTC.

The J gene is TRBJ2-1, the V gene TRBV5-1, with D uncertain. CDR1 SGHRS and CDR2 YFSETQ come from the germline V gene. The germline V and J ends were trimmed by 0 bases and 5 bases, with 12 bases remaining between them. This CDR3 is built from 15 residues. This chain's CDR3 is CASSLGASRDNEQFF. CDR3 bases: TGCGCCAGCAGCTTGGGGGCTAGTAGGGACAATGAGCAGTTCTTC. The full variable domain, completed using reference TRBV5-1 and TRBJ2-1, is KAGVTQTPRYLIKTRGQQVTLSCSPISGHRSVSWYQQTPGQGLQFLFEYFSETQRNKGNFPGRFSGRQFSNSRSEMNVSTLELGDSALYLCASSLGASRDNEQFFGPGTRLTVL.

In its sample, this clonotype was seen a few times. The CDR3 DNA follows: TGCGCCAGCAGCGCGGGACCCAACAATGAGCAGTTCTTC. It specifies CASSAGPNNEQFF. The V and J genes are TRBV5-1 and TRBJ2-1; D is possibly TRBD2 (6 bases). The V gene's germline CDR1 is SGHRS and CDR2 YFSETQ. V lost 4 bases to trimming and J lost 5 bases, with 10 bases between them. There are 13 residues in the CDR3.

The V and J genes are TRBV6-4 and TRBJ2-2, with 8 bases matching TRBD1. With V trimmed by 5 bases and J by 3 bases, 8 bases remained unmatched. This CDR3 comprises 16 residues. Germline CDR1 MRHNA, CDR2 SNTAGT. CDR3 bases: TGTGCCAGCAGTCAGGAGACAGGGGCGTACACCGGGGAGCTGTTTTTT. It codes for CASSQETGAYTGELFF.

The chain uses TRBV15 and TRBJ2-7; the D is unclear. This CDR3 region has 14 residues. Trimming pared 4 bases from V and 3 bases from J, leaving 13 bases between. Germline assignment: CDR1 LNHNV and CDR2 YYDKDF (reference sequence). The CDR3 nucleotides are TGTGCCACCAGCATAACCCCGCGGAACTACGAGCAGTACTTC. Amino acids: CATSITPRNYEQYF.